This TCR beta chain was captured in a study of TIL therapy for anti-PD-1-resistant metastatic lung cancer. Across the whole study: Median patient age was about 55, ranging 38-75 years. Most patients had lung adenocarcinoma.

Regarding this clone: The antigen is undetermined.

This was the immunoSEQ v3 assay. Sequencing depth was about 2 million read pairs for survey level, about 5-6.5 million for deep. Profiling relied on immunoSEQ multiplex PCR, and the TCRdb table lists in-frame clones only, not all of them. The sample carries about 55,000 clones, 81% recorded once. CDR1 SQVTM and CDR2 ANQGSEA come from the germline V gene. The CDR3 is made up of 16 amino acids. The V end lost 4 bases, the J end lost 0 bases, and 15 bases lay between the germline ends. General observations from the study: TIL clonotype persistence in blood showed no apparent association with response.

Time point here: pre-treatment sample, taken before nivolumab and TIL therapy. This TCR came from a person aged 25 to 80 with non-small cell lung cancer. The chain couples TRBV29-1 to TRBJ2-2; tentatively, D is TRBD2 (7 bases). This specimen was blood, taken at baseline. The CDR3: CSVGSSGGSNTGELFF. The CDR3 DNA is TGCAGCGTTGGATCGTCGGGGGGCTCGAACACCGGGGAGCTGTTTTTT.